The sequence of this TCR beta chain was determined in a study of molecular identifiers for immune sequencing clone quantification. Study information: Across replicate runs, RNA obtained from approximately 20,000 or 100,000 naive CD8 cells was divided into five, with four undergoing sequencing.

TCRdb reprocessed the PCR reads with MiXCR, giving one entry per CDR3 protein. The sample lists about 65,000 distinct CDR3 sequences; around 17% were seen once. At least ten counts were recorded for this clonotype. The target antigen is unknown. Germline CDR1 and CDR2: SQVTM and ANQGSEA. CDR3 length: 17 residues. V shed 4 bases and J 7 bases; nucleotides not matched to a gene: 20. Findings and limits, study-wide: Sizes of highly expanded clones could be underestimated through identical TCRs sharing a barcode.

Sequencing libraries of naive CD8 cells derived from approximately 20,000 to 980,000 sorted cells with 10%, 30% or 50% RNA. This sequence originates from a human donor in good health. Some libraries in this study had Jurkat cell RNA spiked in. This chain joins TRBV29-1 and TRBJ2-7; 9 bases are a match to TRBD1. Sample: naive CD8+ T cells from blood, with Jurkat cell RNA spiked in. Described subset: FACS-sorted CD8+CD4-CCR7+CD45RA+ naive T cells. In DNA form, the CDR3 reads TGCAGCGTTGCTGGGACAGGGCTAGGACCCGGCGCGATGGAGCAGTACTTC. Protein: CSVAGTGLGPGAMEQYF.